This T cell receptor (beta chain) was found in a study of neurological immune-mediated disorders. Study-wide points: In HTLV-1-associated myelopathy, TCR clonal expansion was greatest, whereas multiple sclerosis had the least, falling below healthy controls.

This clonotype was detected many times. Its antigen is still unknown. 2 million unsorted PBMCs were stored in RNAlater at -80 °C before RNA extraction. V shed 1 base and J shed 10 bases, with 20 bases lying between them. The CDR3 contains 15 residues. Germline V lookup: CDR1 SQVTM, CDR2 ANQGSEA. TCRdb processed the 5' RACE reads anew with MiXCR; each CDR3 protein has one entry. Here the sample spans about 74,000 distinct CDR3 sequences, less than 5.5% being singletons. The sequence was collected from a young man with multiple sclerosis. The chain employs TRBV29-1 and TRBJ2-1, with D perhaps TRBD2 (6 bases). Sample: PBMCs. DNA for the CDR3: TGCAGCGTTGAAGGGGGGATCGGAGGGTCTCGGGAGCAGTTCTTC. Amino acid sequence: CSVEGGIGGSREQFF.